A selection of T cell receptor beta chains follows, all from one sample in a study of cytomegalovirus exposure and HLA in healthy donors. Only in-frame clones appear in the TCRdb table, and some are missing; sequencing was by immunoSEQ multiplex PCR. This table holds 75,000 to 95,000 clones. The sequencing sample was made of PBMCs. The receptors were gathered from a woman aged 55 to 70 in good health and CMV-seronegative. CDR3s include the opening cysteine and the closing phenylalanine or tryptophan. D genes are given only for firm matches.

j_gene	v_gene	d_gene	CDR3aa	CDR3nt
TRBJ1-5	TRBV4-2	.	CASSQDGPGDGFNQPQHF	TGTGCCAGCAGCCAAGATGGTCCGGGTGACGGATTCAATCAGCCCCAGCATTTT
TRBJ2-3	TRBV5-4	.	CASSPDRQDTQYF	TGTGCCAGCAGCCCCGACAGACAAGATACGCAGTATTTT
TRBJ2-1	TRBV29-1	TRBD1	CSVEPFTGGNEQFF	TGCAGCGTTGAACCCTTCACAGGGGGCAATGAGCAGTTCTTC
TRBJ2-7	TRBV10-3	.	CAISYEVGYEQYF	TGTGCCATCAGTTATGAGGTCGGCTACGAGCAGTACTTC
TRBJ1-2	TRBV2	.	CASSAPDGYTF	TGTGCCAGCAGTGCCCCGGATGGCTACACCTTC
TRBJ1-5	TRBV5-6	TRBD1	CASSRTGYQPQHF	TGTGCCAGCAGCCGGACAGGCTATCAGCCCCAGCATTTT
TRBJ2-2	TRBV28	TRBD2	CATLGPGGTGELFF	TGTGCCACTCTAGGGCCGGGAGGGACCGGGGAGCTGTTTTTT
TRBJ2-5	TRBV29-1	.	CSFNGETQYF	TGCAGCTTTAACGGGGAGACCCAGTACTTC
TRBJ2-3	TRBV5-1	TRBD2	CASSSGWTSERRLGRTDTQYF	TGCGCCAGCAGCTCAGGGTGGACTAGCGAGAGACGCCTCGGACGCACAGATACGCAGTATTTT
TRBJ2-3	TRBV28	TRBD2	CASSLAGGRGDTQYF	TGTGCCAGCAGTTTAGCGGGAGGGAGGGGGGATACGCAGTATTTT
TRBJ1-5	TRBV30	.	CAWTAGGSNQPQHF	TGTGCCTGGACGGCCGGAGGAAGCAATCAGCCCCAGCATTTT
TRBJ2-7	TRBV29-1	.	CSVESPSSYEQYF	TGCAGCGTTGAATCCCCTTCCTCCTACGAGCAGTACTTC
TRBJ2-3	TRBV27	TRBD2	CASRAGTSGTDTQYF	TGTGCCAGCAGGGCCGGGACTAGCGGCACAGATACGCAGTATTTT
TRBJ1-1	TRBV2	.	CASRKGSETEAFF	TGTGCCAGCAGGAAGGGGTCGGAAACTGAAGCTTTCTTT
TRBJ2-1	TRBV9	TRBD1	CASSVEQGRWGTEQFF	TGTGCCAGCAGCGTAGAACAGGGGCGTTGGGGCACTGAGCAGTTCTTC
TRBJ2-7	TRBV7-3	TRBD2	CASSPGTSGSKSYEQYF	TGTGCCAGCAGCCCCGGGACTAGCGGGAGTAAGTCCTACGAGCAGTACTTC